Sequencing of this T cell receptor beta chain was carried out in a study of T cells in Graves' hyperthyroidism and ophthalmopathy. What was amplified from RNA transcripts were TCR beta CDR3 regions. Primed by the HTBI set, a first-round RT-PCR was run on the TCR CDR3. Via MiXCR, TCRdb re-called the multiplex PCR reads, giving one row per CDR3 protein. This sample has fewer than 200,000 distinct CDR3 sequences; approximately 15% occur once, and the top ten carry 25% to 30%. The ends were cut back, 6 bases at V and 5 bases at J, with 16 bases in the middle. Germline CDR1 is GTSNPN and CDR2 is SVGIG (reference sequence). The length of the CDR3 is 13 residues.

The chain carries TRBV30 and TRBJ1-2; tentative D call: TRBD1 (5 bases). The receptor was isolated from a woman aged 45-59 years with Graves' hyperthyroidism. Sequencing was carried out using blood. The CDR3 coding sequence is TGTGCCTGCAGCCATCGGGAGGGGTATGGCTACACCTTC. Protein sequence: CACSHREGYGYTF.